Here is one T cell receptor beta chain with its context. As yet, its antigen is unknown. The source of the sample is a study of graft-versus-host responses after intestinal transplantation. Study at large: Those transplanted obtained multivisceral, liver-intestinal, or isolated intestinal grafts. Following induction with anti-thymocyte globulin, all recipients were given tacrolimus and steroids for three to four years.

Points from the study as a whole: High graft-versus-host to host-versus-graft T cell clonal ratios marked allografts of patients with graft-donor macrochimerism.

The CDR3 loop spans 11 amino acids. Germline V gene lookup returns CDR1 SNHLY and CDR2 FYNNEI. V dropped 7 bases and J dropped 5 bases, with 8 bases sitting between them. Measured with immunoSEQ multiplex PCR; TCRdb has only the in-frame clones, and not every one. The sample records more than 100,000 clones, more than 85% being singletons. Sample: unstimulated CD8+ T cells sorted from spleen or lymph node cells, taken before intestinal transplant. This clonotype was sampled from a human donor who received an intestinal transplant. The rearrangement uses TRBV2 and TRBJ1-1, with D uncertain. This CDR3 reads CASTTGTEAFF. In nucleotides, the CDR3 is TGTGCCAGCACTACGGGAACTGAAGCTTTCTTT.